This T cell receptor beta chain was sequenced during a study of T cells in Graves' hyperthyroidism and ophthalmopathy (dated by TCRdb to the late 2010s). Turning to the overall study: Peripheral blood samples were taken at the time of initial diagnosis, prior to any treatment. Whether ophthalmopathy could be predicted prospectively was tested in an independent validation cohort made up of under 20 hyperthyroidism patients plus 17 patients who later progressed to ophthalmopathy. TCR V-J signatures able to tell the groups apart were searched for in a discovery cohort of 100 patients, of whom 43 had Graves' ophthalmopathy and 55 to 60 had stable Graves' hyperthyroidism. After sampling, hyperthyroidism patients received methimazole starting at 30 mg daily, and ophthalmopathy patients received high-dose intravenous methylprednisolone. TCR Vbeta CDR3 sequencing of 135 peripheral blood samples (over 40 ophthalmopathy, 70 to 85 hyperthyroidism and approximately 17 progressor patients) is reported in the paper. The study also compared thyroid tissue and blood T-cell repertoires from 5 to 7 Graves' hyperthyroidism patients. The approximately 95 discovery patients were divided at random into training and test sets in a 7:3 ratio. Points the paper makes about the study in general: During validation, the model predicted progression to ophthalmopathy a median of approximately 7 months ahead of onset, with around 65% sensitivity and 72% to 85% specificity. Most expanded thyroid clonotypes (frequency above 0.001) were also found in blood, which suggests that blood repertoires may mirror thyroid immune responses. Sample size was not statistically predetermined, and blinding of investigators to group allocation was not performed. A 13 V-J signature model separated ophthalmopathy from stable hyperthyroidism, with around 90% sensitivity and 81.08% specificity in cross-validation and 80%/75% in testing.

The TCR beta CDR3 regions were amplified from RNA transcripts. The TCR CDR3 was subjected to a first round of RT-PCR using the HTBI primer set and the Qiagen OneStep RT-PCR kit. Libraries were constructed in a second round of multiplex PCR, after which size selection and purification were carried out. Libraries were sequenced paired-end with 100 bp reads on an Illumina HiSeq2000. From the authors' description of their analysis: SOAPnuke was used to process the raw data, throwing out any read that contained adapters or uncalled bases, had a mean Phred below 15, or lacked an exact constant-primer or identifier match. COPE v1.2.5 was used to merge the high-quality paired reads, and each unique nucleotide sequence was defined as a clonotype. Clonotypes were aligned to IMGT TRBV, TRBD and TRBJ reference segments using MiTCR v1.1. The analysis was restricted to V-J combinations with a frequency above 0.0001, which together covered just over 98% of the repertoires. The TCS score was defined as the ratio of F50 (clonal expansion) to E x V (chaos), calculated using BLOSUM62-based TCRdist between CDR3 peptides within each V-J. Welch's t-statistics and random forest reduced roughly 540 V-J features to under 15, which were used in a naive Bayes classifier (R e1071). Clones were called with MiXCR by TCRdb after fastp trimmed the public reads at Q25, and only in-frame beta chains were retained. Here each entry gathers all rows of one CDR3 protein and keeps the most common genes and DNA. The V and J calls shown here were made by TCRdb, not taken from the authors' results. In this sample the table shows approximately 570,000 distinct CDR3 sequences, roughly 21% of which occur a single time. The ten biggest clones cover roughly 47% of the sample.

The count of this clonotype is one. The clone's antigen remains unknown. No much larger clone is present one base from it, and per-base qualities are unavailable. A single read makes a weak case. Moderately to severely active disease, a Clinical Activity Score of at least 3, a NOSPECS grade of at least 4, and a duration under 3 months were present in ophthalmopathy patients. The study excluded patients with uncontrolled infections, other autoimmune diseases, pregnancy or lactation. Diagnoses were based on clinical symptoms, serum thyroxine and TRAb, thyroid ultrasound and orbital computed tomography. PBMCs were separated from roughly 10 ml of fresh peripheral blood using Ficoll-Paque density gradient centrifugation. Total RNA was extracted with Trizol reagent, and quality was checked on an Agilent 2100 Bioanalyzer. V is pared back by 5 bases and J by 7 bases, with 24 bases lying between the germline termini. CDR1 is given as PRHDT and CDR2 as FYEKMQ, both from the germline V gene (reference sequence). The CDR3 sequence holds 16 residues, the cysteine and phenylalanine included. Only CDR3 DNA remains: 48 bases, in frame from the first base.

Sequenced material: blood. The V and J segments used are TRBV13 and TRBJ2-7; TRBD2 is perhaps the D gene, given 7 matching bases. This TCR came from a man aged 40-49 years with Graves' ophthalmopathy. The CDR3: CASSPRGAGFPREQYF. The nucleotide sequence reads as follows: TGTGCCAGCAGCCCTCGGGGGGCGGGATTCCCGCGGGAGCAGTACTTC.